This TCR beta chain was found in a study of preoperative IRX-2 immunotherapy in early breast cancer. Clones were sequenced by immunoSEQ multiplex PCR, and TCRdb holds only the in-frame ones, with some missing. The data show under 35,000 clones, 82% seen once. Treatment indicated: preoperative locoregional IRX-2 cytokine immunotherapy. This phase Ib study tested locoregional IRX-2 cytokine immunotherapy given before surgery. Germline lookup yields CDR1 MNHGY and CDR2 SAAAGT. The CDR3 totals 15 residues. V gave up 6 bases and J gave up 5 bases; unmatched junction bases: 11. Only one count was recorded for this clone.

Collection of the sample occurred from a patient treated with IRX-2 immunotherapy. The rearrangement links TRBV6-8 to TRBJ2-5, with TRBD1 matching over 8 bases. This receptor was identified in a human donor with breast cancer. The DNA of the CDR3 is TGTGCCAGCAGCCTGGACAGGGAAGGTCGGGAGACCCAGTACTTC. As protein: CASSLDREGRETQYF.